This entry concerns a single TCR beta chain. This specimen belongs to a study of blood T cell repertoires in COVID-19. Study overall: Whether acute or convalescent, the COVID-19 samples came from the United States, Italy and Spain. Sample material is recorded as cDNA or gDNA derived from T cells, B-cell-depleted T cells, or PBMCs.

Recovery among Cohort 3 donors was established by two negative PCRs, clearance, or symptom resolution. Trimming stripped 2 bases from V and 8 bases from J, with 15 bases between. Germline V lookup: CDR1 SGDLS, CDR2 YYNGEE. The CDR3 runs 14 residues. Using immunoSEQ multiplex PCR, the repertoire was profiled, and TCRdb retains in-frame clones only, with some absent. The data contain 300,000 or so clones, just over 85% of them singletons. The sequencing input was PBMCs or T cells enriched from blood (not recorded which). The receptor was derived from a young woman who had recovered from COVID-19. The V gene is TRBV9, the J gene TRBJ2-3; maybe TRBD2 (6 bases). CDR3 amino acids: CASSVGDSSGTQYF. CDR3 coding DNA: TGTGCCAGCAGCGTCGGGGACTCTTCGGGTACGCAGTATTTT.